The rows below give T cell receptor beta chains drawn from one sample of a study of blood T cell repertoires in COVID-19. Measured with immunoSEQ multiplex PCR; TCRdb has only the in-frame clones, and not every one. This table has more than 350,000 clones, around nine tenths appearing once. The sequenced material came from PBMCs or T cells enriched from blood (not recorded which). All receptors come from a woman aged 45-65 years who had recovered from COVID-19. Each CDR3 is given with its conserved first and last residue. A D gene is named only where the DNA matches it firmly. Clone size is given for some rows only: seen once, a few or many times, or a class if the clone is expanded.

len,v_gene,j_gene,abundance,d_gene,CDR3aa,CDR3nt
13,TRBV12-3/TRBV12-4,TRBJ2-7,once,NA,CASSFSDFYEQYF,TGTGCCAGCAGTTTTTCAGACTTCTACGAGCAGTACTTC
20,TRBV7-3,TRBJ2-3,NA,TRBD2,CASSLARAGGTRPTTDTQYF,TGTGCCAGCAGCCTCGCGCGGGCGGGGGGAACCAGGCCGACTACAGATACGCAGTATTTT
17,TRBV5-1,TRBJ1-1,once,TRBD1,CASSLAGQGARNTEAFF,TGCGCCAGCAGCTTGGCGGGACAGGGGGCGCGGAACACTGAAGCTTTCTTT
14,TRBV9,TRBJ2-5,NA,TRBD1,CASSVEGTEETQYF,TGTGCCAGCAGCGTAGAAGGGACAGAAGAGACCCAGTACTTC
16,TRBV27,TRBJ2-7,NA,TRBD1,CASSVSAGQGIYEQYF,TGTGCCAGCAGTGTATCGGCAGGACAGGGAATATACGAGCAGTACTTC
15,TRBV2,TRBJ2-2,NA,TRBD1,CASSRTGGRTGELFF,TGTGCCAGCAGCCGGACAGGGGGCCGCACCGGGGAGCTGTTTTTT
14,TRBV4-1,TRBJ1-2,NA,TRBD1,CASSQRTGGQESTF,TGCGCCAGCAGCCAACGGACAGGGGGCCAGGAAAGCACCTTC
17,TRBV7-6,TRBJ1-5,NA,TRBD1,CASSPDRARGGNQPQHF,TGTGCCAGCAGCCCAGACAGGGCCCGAGGGGGCAATCAGCCCCAGCATTTT
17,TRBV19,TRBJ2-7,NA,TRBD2,CASSTPPTSGSSYEQYF,TGTGCCAGTAGTACCCCCCCAACTAGCGGGAGCTCCTACGAGCAGTACTTC
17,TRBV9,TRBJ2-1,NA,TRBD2,CASSPSGLARSYNEQFF,TGTGCCAGCAGCCCTAGCGGACTAGCTAGGTCCTACAATGAGCAGTTCTTC
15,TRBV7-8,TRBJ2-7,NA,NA,CASTITGPEGYEQYF,TGTGCCAGCACAATAACAGGACCGGAGGGCTACGAGCAGTACTTC
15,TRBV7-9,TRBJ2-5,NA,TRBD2,CASSLGLAGEETQYF,TGTGCCAGCAGCTTGGGACTAGCGGGGGAAGAGACCCAGTACTTC
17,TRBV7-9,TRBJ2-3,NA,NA,CASSLAFGDTSTDTQYF,TGTGCCAGCAGCTTAGCATTTGGAGATACTAGCACAGATACGCAGTATTTT
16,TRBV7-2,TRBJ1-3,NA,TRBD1,CASSKQGKLSGNTIYF,TGTGCCAGCAGTAAACAGGGGAAACTCTCTGGAAACACCATATATTTT
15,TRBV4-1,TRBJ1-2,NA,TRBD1,CASSLRQGNDYGYTF,TGCGCCAGCAGCCTCCGACAGGGGAATGACTATGGCTACACCTTC
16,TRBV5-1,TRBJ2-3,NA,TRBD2,CASSARLAERPDTQYF,TGCGCCAGCAGCGCCAGACTAGCGGAACGCCCAGATACGCAGTATTTT
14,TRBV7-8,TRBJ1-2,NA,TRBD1,CASSPRDSPQGYTF,TGTGCCAGCAGCCCTCGGGACAGCCCCCAGGGCTACACCTTC
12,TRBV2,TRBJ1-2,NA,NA,CASSKQGPGYTF,TGTGCCAGCAGCAAACAGGGCCCGGGCTACACCTTC
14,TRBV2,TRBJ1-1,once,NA,CASTRTGVNTEAFF,TGTGCCAGCACCCGGACGGGAGTGAACACTGAAGCTTTCTTT
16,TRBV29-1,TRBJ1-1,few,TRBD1,CSVGIGTGGPNTEAFF,TGCAGCGTTGGGATCGGGACAGGGGGACCGAACACTGAAGCTTTCTTT
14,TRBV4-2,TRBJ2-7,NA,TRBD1,CASSQEYTTGGQYF,TGTGCCAGCAGCCAAGAGTACACAACAGGGGGACAGTACTTC
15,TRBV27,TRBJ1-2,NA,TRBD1,CASSSPLTGEYGYTF,TGTGCCAGCAGTTCTCCTCTGACAGGGGAGTATGGCTACACCTTC
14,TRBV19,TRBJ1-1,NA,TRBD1,CASRLQGLNTEAFF,TGTGCCAGTAGGCTACAGGGGCTAAACACTGAAGCTTTCTTT
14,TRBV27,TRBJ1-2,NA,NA,CASSYTGNTYGYTF,TGTGCCAGCAGCTACACAGGGAACACTTATGGCTACACCTTC
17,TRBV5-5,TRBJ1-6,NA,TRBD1,CASSLWDTGTGNSPLHF,TGTGCCAGCAGCTTGTGGGATACCGGGACAGGGAATTCACCCCTCCACTTT
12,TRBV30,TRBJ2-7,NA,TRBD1,CASRTGANEQYF,TGTGCCTCCAGGACAGGGGCGAACGAGCAGTACTTC
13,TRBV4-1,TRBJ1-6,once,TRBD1,CASSHRQGEPLHF,TGCGCCAGCAGCCATCGACAGGGCGAACCCCTCCACTTT
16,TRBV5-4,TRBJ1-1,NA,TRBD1,CASSRNENRGITEAFF,TGTGCCAGCAGCCGGAACGAAAACAGGGGTATCACTGAAGCTTTCTTT
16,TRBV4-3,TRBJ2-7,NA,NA,CASSQERGISSYEQYF,TGCGCCAGCAGCCAAGAAAGGGGCATCAGCTCCTACGAGCAGTACTTC
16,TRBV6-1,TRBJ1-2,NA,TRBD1,CASSVQGDPSNYGYTF,TGTGCCAGCAGTGTCCAGGGGGACCCTTCGAACTATGGCTACACCTTC
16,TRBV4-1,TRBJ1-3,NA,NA,CASSHPGGFSGNTIYF,TGCGCCAGCAGCCACCCGGGAGGGTTCTCTGGAAACACCATATATTTT
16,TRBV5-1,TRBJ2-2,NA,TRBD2,CASSLVEAGDTGELFF,TGCGCCAGCAGCTTGGTAGAGGCGGGAGACACCGGGGAGCTGTTTTTT